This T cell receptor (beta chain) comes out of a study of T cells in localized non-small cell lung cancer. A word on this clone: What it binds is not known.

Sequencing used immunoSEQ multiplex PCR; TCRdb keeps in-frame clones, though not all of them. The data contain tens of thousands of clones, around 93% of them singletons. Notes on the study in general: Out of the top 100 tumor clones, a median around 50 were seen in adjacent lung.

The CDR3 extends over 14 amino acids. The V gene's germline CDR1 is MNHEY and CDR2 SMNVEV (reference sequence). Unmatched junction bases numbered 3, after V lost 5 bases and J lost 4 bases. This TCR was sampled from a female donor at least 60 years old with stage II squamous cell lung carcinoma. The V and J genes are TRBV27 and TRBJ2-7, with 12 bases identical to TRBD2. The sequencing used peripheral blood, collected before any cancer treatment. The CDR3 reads CASSNGLAGYEQYF. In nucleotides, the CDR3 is TGTGCCAGCAGTAACGGACTAGCGGGATACGAGCAGTACTTC.